This TCR beta chain was profiled in a study of T cell responses to AZD1222 COVID-19 vaccine. On this clone itself: Its antigen is unknown.

There are 14 residues in the CDR3. The V gene's germline CDR1 is MNHEY and CDR2 SMNVEV (reference sequence). V was clipped by 3 bases and J by 8 bases, with 16 bases between them. Whole-study findings and limits: In the spike-specific TCR repertoire, nearly half reportedly target unmutated variant regions.

Repertoires were generated with immunoSEQ multiplex PCR, while TCRdb's copy carries only in-frame clones and drops some. This sample has some 140,000 clones, with approximately 89% found just once. The sequenced sample was peripheral blood, obtained on day 0 of AZD1222 vaccination. The chain couples TRBV27 to TRBJ1-2; D is uncertain. The sequence came from an adult in good health. This chain's CDR3 is CASSFQGSAGGYTF. DNA of the CDR3: TGTGCCAGCAGTTTTCAAGGCAGCGCGGGGGGCTACACCTTC.